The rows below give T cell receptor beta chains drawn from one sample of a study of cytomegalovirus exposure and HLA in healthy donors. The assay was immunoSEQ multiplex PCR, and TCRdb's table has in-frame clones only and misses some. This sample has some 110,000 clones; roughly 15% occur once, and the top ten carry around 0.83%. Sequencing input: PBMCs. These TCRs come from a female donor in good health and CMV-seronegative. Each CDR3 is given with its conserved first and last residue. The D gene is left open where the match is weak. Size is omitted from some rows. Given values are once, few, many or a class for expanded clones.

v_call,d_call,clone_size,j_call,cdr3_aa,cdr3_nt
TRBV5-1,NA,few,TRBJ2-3,CASSPQEGTLVLYF,TGCGCCAGCAGCCCGCAAGAGGGTACGTTAGTGTTGTATTTT
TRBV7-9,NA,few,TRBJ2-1,CASSLVTTHNEQFF,TGTGCCAGCAGCTTAGTGACAACTCACAATGAGCAGTTCTTC
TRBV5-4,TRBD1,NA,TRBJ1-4,CASSSPSGTGTEKLFF,TGTGCCAGCAGCTCTCCCTCCGGGACAGGGACTGAAAAACTGTTTTTT
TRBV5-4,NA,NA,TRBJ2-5,CASSLAQGTSQETQYF,TGTGCCAGCAGCTTGGCCCAGGGGACCTCTCAAGAGACCCAGTACTTC
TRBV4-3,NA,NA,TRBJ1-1,CASSQDPDREAFF,TGCGCCAGCAGCCAAGATCCTGACAGGGAAGCTTTCTTT
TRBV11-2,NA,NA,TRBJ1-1,CASSHGLAEAFF,TGTGCCAGCAGCCACGGACTGGCTGAAGCTTTCTTT
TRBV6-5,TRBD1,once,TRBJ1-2,CASSQGTGFGGYTF,TGTGCCAGCAGTCAAGGGACAGGGTTCGGAGGCTACACCTTC
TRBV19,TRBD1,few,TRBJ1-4,CASRGQLEKLFF,TGTGCCAGTAGGGGACAGTTGGAAAAACTGTTTTTT
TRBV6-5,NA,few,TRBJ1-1,CASSYHKGRTEAFF,TGTGCCAGCAGTTACCACAAAGGGAGGACTGAAGCTTTCTTT
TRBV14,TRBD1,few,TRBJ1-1,CASTPGTGTEAFF,TGTGCCAGCACCCCCGGGACAGGGACTGAAGCTTTCTTT
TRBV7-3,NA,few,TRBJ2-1,CASSLNLGGGEQFF,TGTGCCAGCAGCTTAAATCTAGGGGGGGGTGAGCAGTTCTTC
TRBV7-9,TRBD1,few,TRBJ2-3,CASSSGQGGDTQYF,TGTGCCAGCAGCTCCGGACAGGGTGGAGATACGCAGTATTTT
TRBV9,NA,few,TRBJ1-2,CASSSWTRGYGYTF,TGTGCCAGCAGCTCCTGGACGAGAGGGTATGGCTACACCTTC
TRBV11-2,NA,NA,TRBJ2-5,CASSFYSAETQYF,TGTGCCAGCAGCTTCTATAGCGCGGAGACCCAGTACTTC
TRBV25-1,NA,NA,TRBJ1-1,CAGSEYGVGGAFF,TGTGCCGGCAGTGAATATGGGGTGGGGGGAGCTTTCTTT
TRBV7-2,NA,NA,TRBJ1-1,CASSLGGMTEAFF,TGTGCCAGCAGCTTAGGGGGCATGACTGAAGCTTTCTTT
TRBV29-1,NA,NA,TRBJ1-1,CSVDRGFEAFF,TGCAGCGTTGATAGGGGATTTGAAGCTTTCTTT
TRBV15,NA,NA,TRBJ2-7,CATSPRENNEQYF,TGTGCCACCAGCCCCCGGGAAAACAACGAGCAGTACTTC
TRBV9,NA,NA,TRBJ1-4,CASSVGGRQNEKLFF,TGTGCCAGCAGCGTGGGTGGCAGACAAAATGAAAAACTGTTTTTT
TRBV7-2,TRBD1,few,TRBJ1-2,CASRDRDSPGYGYTF,TGTGCCAGCCGGGACAGGGACAGCCCGGGATATGGCTACACCTTC
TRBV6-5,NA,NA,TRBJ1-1,CASSYGSDSRTEAFF,TGTGCCAGCAGTTACGGATCGGACAGTCGTACTGAAGCTTTCTTT
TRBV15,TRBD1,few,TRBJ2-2,CATSRWILPGQGRDNTGELFF,TGTGCCACCAGCAGATGGATCCTTCCGGGACAGGGGAGGGATAACACCGGGGAGCTGTTTTTT
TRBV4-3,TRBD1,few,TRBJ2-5,CASSQGQGRGETQYF,TGCGCCAGCAGCCAAGGACAGGGGAGAGGGGAGACCCAGTACTTC
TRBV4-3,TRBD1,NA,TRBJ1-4,CASSQDPTGAVEKLFF,TGCGCCAGCAGCCAAGACCCGACAGGGGCGGTCGAAAAACTGTTTTTT
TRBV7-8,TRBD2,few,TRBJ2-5,CASSFSWREAVKTQYF,TGTGCCAGCAGCTTCTCCTGGCGGGAGGCGGTAAAGACCCAGTACTTC
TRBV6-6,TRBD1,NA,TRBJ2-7,CASSYGTGIEQYF,TGTGCCAGCAGTTACGGGACAGGGATCGAGCAGTACTTC
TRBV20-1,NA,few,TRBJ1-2,CSARGAYGYTF,TGCAGTGCTAGGGGGGCCTATGGCTACACCTTC
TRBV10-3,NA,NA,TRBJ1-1,CAIGETVNTEAFF,TGTGCCATCGGAGAGACAGTGAACACTGAAGCTTTCTTT
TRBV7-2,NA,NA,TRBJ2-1,CASSLAWKANNEQFF,TGTGCCAGCAGCTTAGCGTGGAAAGCGAACAATGAGCAGTTCTTC
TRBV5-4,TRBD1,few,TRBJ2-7,CASSLLPMVGTGFSEQYF,TGTGCCAGCAGCTTGTTACCCATGGTCGGGACAGGGTTTTCCGAGCAGTACTTC
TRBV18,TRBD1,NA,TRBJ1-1,CASSQRQGAENTEAFF,TGTGCCAGCTCACAGAGACAGGGGGCAGAGAACACTGAAGCTTTCTTT
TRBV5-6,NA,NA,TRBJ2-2,CASSTGTGELFF,TGTGCCAGCAGTACGGGGACCGGGGAGCTGTTTTTT
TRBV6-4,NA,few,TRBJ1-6,CARRVLNSPLHF,TGTGCCAGGCGGGTCCTTAATTCACCCCTCCACTTT
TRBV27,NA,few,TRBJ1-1,CASSLYLGNTEAFF,TGTGCCAGCAGTTTATATCTAGGGAACACTGAAGCTTTCTTT
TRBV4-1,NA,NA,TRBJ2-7,CASSQVAGIYEQYF,TGCGCCAGCAGCCAAGTTGCGGGAATATACGAGCAGTACTTC
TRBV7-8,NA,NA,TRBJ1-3,CASSLAPHVQVLSGNTIYF,TGTGCCAGCAGCTTAGCGCCCCACGTACAGGTCCTCTCTGGAAACACCATATATTTT
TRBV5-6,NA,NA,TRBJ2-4,CASGRQPKNIQYF,TGTGCCAGCGGCCGACAGCCCAAAAACATTCAGTACTTC
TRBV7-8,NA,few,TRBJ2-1,CASSLEDYFNNEQFF,TGTGCCAGCAGCTTAGAGGACTATTTTAACAATGAGCAGTTCTTC
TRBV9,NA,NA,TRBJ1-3,CASSVTGTSSGNTIYF,TGTGCCAGCAGCGTAACAGGGACGAGCTCTGGAAACACCATATATTTT
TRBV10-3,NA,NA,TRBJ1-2,CAISATSSQGLSNYGYTF,TGTGCCATCAGTGCTACATCGTCACAGGGACTATCGAACTATGGCTACACCTTC
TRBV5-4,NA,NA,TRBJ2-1,CASSLALVHEQFF,TGTGCCAGCAGCCTGGCACTAGTCCATGAGCAGTTCTTC
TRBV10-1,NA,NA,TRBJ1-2,CASSESSPDGIIYGYTF,TGCGCCAGCAGTGAGTCGAGTCCGGACGGGATTATCTATGGCTACACCTTC
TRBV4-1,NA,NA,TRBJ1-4,CASSLEGPSEKLFF,TGCGCCAGCAGCCTAGAGGGCCCTTCGGAAAAACTGTTTTTT
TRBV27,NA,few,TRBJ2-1,CASSLSHYNEQFF,TGTGCCAGCAGTTTATCCCACTACAATGAGCAGTTCTTC
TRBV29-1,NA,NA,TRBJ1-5,CSVAGQSPNQPQHF,TGCAGCGTAGCCGGACAGTCCCCGAATCAGCCCCAGCATTTT
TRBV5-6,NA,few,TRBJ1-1,CASSLISRDTEAFF,TGTGCCAGCAGTCTTATATCCAGGGACACTGAGGCTTTCTTT
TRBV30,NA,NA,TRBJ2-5,CAWSVLGGEQETQYF,TGTGCCTGGAGTGTACTCGGGGGAGAGCAAGAGACCCAGTACTTC
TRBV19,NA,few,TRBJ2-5,CASSIDLERGQETQYF,TGTGCCAGTAGTATAGATCTAGAACGGGGACAAGAGACCCAGTACTTC
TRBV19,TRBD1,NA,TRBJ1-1,CASSLPTGAGTEAFF,TGTGCCAGTAGTCTGCCGACAGGGGCGGGCACTGAAGCTTTCTTT
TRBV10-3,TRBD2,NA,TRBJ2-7,CAIRASGPSYEQYF,TGTGCCATCAGGGCTAGCGGGCCGTCCTACGAGCAGTACTTC